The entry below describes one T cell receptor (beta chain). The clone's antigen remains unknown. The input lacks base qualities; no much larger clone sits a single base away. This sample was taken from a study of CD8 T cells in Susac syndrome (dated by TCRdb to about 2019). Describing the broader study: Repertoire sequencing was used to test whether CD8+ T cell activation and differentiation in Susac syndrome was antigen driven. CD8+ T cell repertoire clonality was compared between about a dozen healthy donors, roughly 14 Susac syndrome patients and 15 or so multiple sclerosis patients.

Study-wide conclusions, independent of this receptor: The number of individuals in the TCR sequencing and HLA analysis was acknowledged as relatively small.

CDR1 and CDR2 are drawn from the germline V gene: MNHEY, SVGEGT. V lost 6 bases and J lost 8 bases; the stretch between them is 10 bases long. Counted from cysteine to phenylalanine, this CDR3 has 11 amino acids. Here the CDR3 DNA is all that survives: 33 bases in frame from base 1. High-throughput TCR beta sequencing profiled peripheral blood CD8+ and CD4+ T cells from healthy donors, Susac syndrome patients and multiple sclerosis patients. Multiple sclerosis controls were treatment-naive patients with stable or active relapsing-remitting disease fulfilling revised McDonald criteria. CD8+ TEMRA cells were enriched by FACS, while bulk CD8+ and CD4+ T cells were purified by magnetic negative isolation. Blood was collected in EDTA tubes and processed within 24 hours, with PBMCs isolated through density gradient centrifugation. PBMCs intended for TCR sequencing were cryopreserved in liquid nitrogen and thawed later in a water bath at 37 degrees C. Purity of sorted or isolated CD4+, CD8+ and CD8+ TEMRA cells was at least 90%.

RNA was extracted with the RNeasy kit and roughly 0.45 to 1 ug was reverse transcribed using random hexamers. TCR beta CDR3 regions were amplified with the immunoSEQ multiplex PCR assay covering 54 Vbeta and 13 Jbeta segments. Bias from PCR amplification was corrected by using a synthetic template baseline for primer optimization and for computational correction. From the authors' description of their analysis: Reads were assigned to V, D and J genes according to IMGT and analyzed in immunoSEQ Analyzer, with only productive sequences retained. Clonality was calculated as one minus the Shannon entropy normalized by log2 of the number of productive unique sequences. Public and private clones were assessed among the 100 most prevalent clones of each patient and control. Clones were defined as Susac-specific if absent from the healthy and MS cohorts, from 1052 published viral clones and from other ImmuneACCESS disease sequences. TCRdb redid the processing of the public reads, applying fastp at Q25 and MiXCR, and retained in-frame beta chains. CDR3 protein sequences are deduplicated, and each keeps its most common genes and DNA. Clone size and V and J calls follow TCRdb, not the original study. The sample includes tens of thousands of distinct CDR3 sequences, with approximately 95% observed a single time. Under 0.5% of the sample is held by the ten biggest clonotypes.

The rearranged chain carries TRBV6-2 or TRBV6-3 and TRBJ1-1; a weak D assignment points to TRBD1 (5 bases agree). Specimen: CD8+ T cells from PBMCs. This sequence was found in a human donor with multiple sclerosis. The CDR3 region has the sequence CASSVREEAFF. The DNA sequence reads TGTGCCAGCAGCGTCAGGGAGGAAGCTTTCTTT.